This entry is about one T cell receptor (beta chain). Using immunoSEQ multiplex PCR, the repertoire was profiled, and TCRdb retains in-frame clones only, with some absent. The sample holds 90,000 to 100,000 clones, 90% to 96% seen once. This sample was included in a study of technical replicates of blood from several donors. This CDR3 is built from 14 residues. V was shortened by 6 bases and J by 5 bases, with 13 bases between the two germline ends. Germline V gene sequence: CDR1 SGHTA, CDR2 FQGTGA. The sequence derives from a human donor in good health. The chain couples TRBV7-3 to TRBJ2-2; weak D call: TRBD1 (6 bases). The sequencing sample was made of T cells isolated from PBMCs. Here the CDR3 reads CASSRYTGTGELFF. The DNA for the CDR3 is TGTGCCAGCAGTCGATATACAGGGACCGGGGAGCTGTTTTTT.